The 4 T cell receptor beta chains in this list originate from one sample, sequenced in a study of cytomegalovirus exposure and HLA in healthy donors. PCR employed 60 Vbeta and 13 Jbeta primers. Sequenced by immunoSEQ multiplex PCR; TCRdb stores in-frame clones only, minus some. The sample includes some 130,000 clones, about 60% of them seen just once. Sequencing was done on a sample of PBMCs. These receptors were obtained from a man between 35 and 55 years old in good health and CMV-seropositive.

CDR3 DNA sequence: TGTGCCAGCAGCTTGTCCACTAGTCTTCCCTACGAGCAGTACTTC. Translating gives CASSLSTSLPYEQYF. The J gene is TRBJ2-7, the V gene TRBV5-4; weak D call: TRBD2 (5 bases). Germline V CDR1 and CDR2: SGHNT, YYREEE (reference sequence). The CDR3 has 15 amino acids. Trimming removed 1 base from V and 2 bases from J, with 13 bases in between.

The V call is TRBV5-6, the J call TRBJ1-3; no reliable D call. The germline V gene has CDR1 SGHDT and CDR2 YYEEEE. The V end lost 0 bases, the J end lost 1 base, and 11 bases lay between the germline ends. The CDR3 is 16 amino acids. The CDR3 is CASSLGGSSSGNTIYF. The CDR3 coding sequence is TGTGCCAGCAGCTTGGGTGGCTCATCATCTGGAAACACCATATATTTT.

The V gene is TRBV19, the J gene TRBJ1-1, with 7 bases lining up with TRBD1. This CDR3 contains 15 residues. The V gene end was trimmed by 3 bases and the J gene end by 7 bases; junction bases not matched to a gene: 11. Germline V gives CDR1 LNHDA, CDR2 SQIVND (reference sequence). CDR3 DNA: TGTGCCAGTAGTATCTCTCGCAGAGGGGGCCATGAAGCTTTCTTT. Protein sequence: CASSISRRGGHEAFF.

A few counts support this clone. J is TRBJ2-2 and V is TRBV7-7; D not certain. This CDR3 is 14 amino acids long. Germline loops: CDR1 SSHAT, CDR2 FNYEAQ (reference sequence). Trimming left V 3 bases short and J 3 bases short, with 8 bases between. CDR3 sequence: CASSFGQHTGELFF. Written as DNA, the CDR3 is TGTGCCAGCAGCTTTGGGCAACACACCGGGGAGCTGTTTTTT.